This T cell receptor (beta chain) was captured by sequencing in a study of shared clonotypes between healthy human individuals. Per the germline V gene, CDR1 is SGDLS and CDR2 is YYNGEE. This CDR3 is 18 amino acids long. Trimming at V came to 0 bases and at J to 2 bases, leaving 9 bases not matched to a gene. The protocol was immunoSEQ multiplex PCR, while the TCRdb copy is restricted to in-frame clones and leaves out a portion. The sample holds about 480,000 clones, 79% seen once. This clone showed up just once. The receptor's source is a woman between 35 and 50 years old in good health. Some clones in this sample may be carry-over from other donors' samples. The chain uses TRBV9 and TRBJ2-1, with 9 bases aligning to TRBD2. Material for sequencing was PBMCs. The CDR3 protein is CASSVDLRAGGPYNEQFF. The CDR3, as DNA: TGTGCCAGCAGCGTAGATCTCCGGGCGGGAGGGCCCTACAATGAGCAGTTCTTC.